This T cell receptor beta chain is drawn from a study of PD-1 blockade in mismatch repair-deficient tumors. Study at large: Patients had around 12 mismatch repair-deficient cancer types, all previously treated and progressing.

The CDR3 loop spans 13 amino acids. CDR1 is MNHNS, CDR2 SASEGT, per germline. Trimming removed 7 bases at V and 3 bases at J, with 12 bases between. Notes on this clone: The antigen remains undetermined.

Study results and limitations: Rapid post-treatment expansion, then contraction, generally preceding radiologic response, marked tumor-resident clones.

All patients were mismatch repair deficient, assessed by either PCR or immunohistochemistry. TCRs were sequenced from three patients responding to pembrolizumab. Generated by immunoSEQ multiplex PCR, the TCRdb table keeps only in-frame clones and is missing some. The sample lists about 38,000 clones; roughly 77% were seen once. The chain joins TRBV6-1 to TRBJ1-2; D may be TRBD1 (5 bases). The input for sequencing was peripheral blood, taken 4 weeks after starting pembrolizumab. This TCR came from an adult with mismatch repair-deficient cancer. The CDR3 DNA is TGTGCCAGCAAGCCAGGGATGGACTATGGCTACACCTTC. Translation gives CASKPGMDYGYTF.